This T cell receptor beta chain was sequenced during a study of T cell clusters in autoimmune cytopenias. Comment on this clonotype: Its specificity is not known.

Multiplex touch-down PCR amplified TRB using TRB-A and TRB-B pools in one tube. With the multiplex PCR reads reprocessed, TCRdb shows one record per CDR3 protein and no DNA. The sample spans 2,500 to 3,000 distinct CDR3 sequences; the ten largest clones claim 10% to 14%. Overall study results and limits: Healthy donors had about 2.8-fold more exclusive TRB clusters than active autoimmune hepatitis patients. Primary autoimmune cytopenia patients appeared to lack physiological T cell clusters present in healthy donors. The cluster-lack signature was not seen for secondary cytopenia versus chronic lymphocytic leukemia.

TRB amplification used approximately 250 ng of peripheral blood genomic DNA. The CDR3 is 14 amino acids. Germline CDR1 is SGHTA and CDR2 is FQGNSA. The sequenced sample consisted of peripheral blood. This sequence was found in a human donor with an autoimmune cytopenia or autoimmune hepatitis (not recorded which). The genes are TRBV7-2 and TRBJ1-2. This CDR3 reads CASSLLIGSYGYTF.